Listed below are T cell receptor beta chains from one sample, sequenced in a study of blood T cells in healthy people across ages. TCRdb passed the 5' RACE reads through MiXCR, listing each CDR3 protein once. The repertoire consists of around 900,000 distinct CDR3 sequences, with under 35% occurring once and the leading ten covering 17%. Sequencing input: blood. These TCRs come from a woman older than 75 in good health. The CDR3 runs from the conserved cysteine through the conserved F or W. The order of the fields is J gene, V gene, CDR3 protein.

J gene: TRBJ2-3; V gene: TRBV5-1; CDR3 protein: CASSQKQGDSTDTQYF
J gene: TRBJ2-1; V gene: TRBV7-9; CDR3 protein: CASSLPIRLSSYNEQFF
J gene: TRBJ2-1; V gene: TRBV7-2; CDR3 protein: CASSSDRAYNEQFF
J gene: TRBJ2-5; V gene: TRBV7-8; CDR3 protein: CASSWLRQGAGVETQYF
J gene: TRBJ1-6; V gene: TRBV7-2; CDR3 protein: CASSLYGGIAPLHF
J gene: TRBJ2-6; V gene: TRBV6-5; CDR3 protein: CASSYGGPGANVLTF
J gene: TRBJ1-2; V gene: TRBV2; CDR3 protein: CASSVGSYTF
J gene: TRBJ1-1; V gene: TRBV20-1; CDR3 protein: CSARVRVGGTEAFF
J gene: TRBJ2-1; V gene: TRBV6-2/TRBV6-3; CDR3 protein: CASWGAGDFYNEQFF
J gene: TRBJ1-2; V gene: TRBV4-3; CDR3 protein: CASSQDRTVNYGYTF
J gene: TRBJ1-5; V gene: TRBV19; CDR3 protein: CASSETGTGIYSNQPQHF
J gene: TRBJ2-1; V gene: TRBV29-1; CDR3 protein: CSAGTSGADEQFF
J gene: TRBJ1-4; V gene: TRBV4-3; CDR3 protein: CASSQQDSNNEKLFF
J gene: TRBJ2-3; V gene: TRBV20-1; CDR3 protein: CSVRDSEQIEDTQYF
J gene: TRBJ2-5; V gene: TRBV5-1; CDR3 protein: CASSSAGGNEETQYF
J gene: TRBJ1-1; V gene: TRBV20-1; CDR3 protein: CSAQFHMNTEAFF
J gene: TRBJ1-2; V gene: TRBV6-5; CDR3 protein: CASRRTGPYGYTF
J gene: TRBJ2-7; V gene: TRBV27; CDR3 protein: CASSLAGRGIYEQYF
J gene: TRBJ1-1; V gene: TRBV5-1; CDR3 protein: CASSLEADSPEAFF
J gene: TRBJ2-5; V gene: TRBV20-1; CDR3 protein: CSAFDNSETQYF
J gene: TRBJ1-1; V gene: TRBV7-2; CDR3 protein: CASSLGGGGSNTEAFF
J gene: TRBJ2-1; V gene: TRBV20-1; CDR3 protein: CSAREGGGVNEQFF
J gene: TRBJ2-5; V gene: TRBV28; CDR3 protein: CASSYGLAGGQETQYF
J gene: TRBJ2-5; V gene: TRBV15; CDR3 protein: CATSRDQGETQYF
J gene: TRBJ2-5; V gene: TRBV7-2; CDR3 protein: CASRPGGGRETQYF
J gene: TRBJ2-1; V gene: TRBV14; CDR3 protein: CASSQDLGLAGGLQFF
J gene: TRBJ2-3; V gene: TRBV9; CDR3 protein: CASSVESTRTDAQYF
J gene: TRBJ1-2; V gene: TRBV7-2; CDR3 protein: CASSVQGIEGYTF
J gene: TRBJ2-5; V gene: TRBV20-1; CDR3 protein: CSARDGAGNDEQYF
J gene: TRBJ1-5; V gene: TRBV5-1; CDR3 protein: CASSLTPAGGGQPQHF
J gene: TRBJ1-1; V gene: TRBV11-2; CDR3 protein: CASSPSLGSTEAFF
J gene: TRBJ2-5; V gene: TRBV19; CDR3 protein: CASSTRRPYQETQYF
J gene: TRBJ1-1; V gene: TRBV5-4; CDR3 protein: CSSSPPKGGLTEAFF
J gene: TRBJ2-7; V gene: TRBV5-1; CDR3 protein: CASSFAHGQGREPRAYEQYF
J gene: TRBJ1-1; V gene: TRBV7-9; CDR3 protein: CASRTQGAEAFF
J gene: TRBJ2-1; V gene: TRBV28; CDR3 protein: CASGGFYEQFF
J gene: TRBJ2-3; V gene: TRBV28; CDR3 protein: CASSSPGTASTDTQYF
J gene: TRBJ2-3; V gene: TRBV7-9; CDR3 protein: CASSLGYEVDTQYF
J gene: TRBJ2-1; V gene: TRBV20-1; CDR3 protein: CSAGELAGHEEEQFF
J gene: TRBJ2-1; V gene: TRBV30; CDR3 protein: CAWSGSSYNEQFF
J gene: NA; V gene: TRBV21-1; CDR3 protein: CASSHRGLEQYF
J gene: TRBJ1-5; V gene: TRBV20-1; CDR3 protein: CSARGPRGGRNQPQHF
J gene: TRBJ1-4; V gene: TRBV5-5; CDR3 protein: CASSFPGRTNEKLFF
J gene: TRBJ2-7; V gene: TRBV5-5; CDR3 protein: CASSFEGSKQYF
J gene: TRBJ2-3; V gene: TRBV7-3; CDR3 protein: CASSFESTDTQYF
J gene: TRBJ2-1; V gene: TRBV7-9; CDR3 protein: CASRAGGGHNEQFF
J gene: TRBJ1-5; V gene: TRBV6-1; CDR3 protein: CASILELSQPQHF
J gene: TRBJ1-6; V gene: TRBV11-2; CDR3 protein: CASSLGITYNSPLHF
J gene: TRBJ1-1; V gene: TRBV7-9; CDR3 protein: CASSPATGEINTEAFF